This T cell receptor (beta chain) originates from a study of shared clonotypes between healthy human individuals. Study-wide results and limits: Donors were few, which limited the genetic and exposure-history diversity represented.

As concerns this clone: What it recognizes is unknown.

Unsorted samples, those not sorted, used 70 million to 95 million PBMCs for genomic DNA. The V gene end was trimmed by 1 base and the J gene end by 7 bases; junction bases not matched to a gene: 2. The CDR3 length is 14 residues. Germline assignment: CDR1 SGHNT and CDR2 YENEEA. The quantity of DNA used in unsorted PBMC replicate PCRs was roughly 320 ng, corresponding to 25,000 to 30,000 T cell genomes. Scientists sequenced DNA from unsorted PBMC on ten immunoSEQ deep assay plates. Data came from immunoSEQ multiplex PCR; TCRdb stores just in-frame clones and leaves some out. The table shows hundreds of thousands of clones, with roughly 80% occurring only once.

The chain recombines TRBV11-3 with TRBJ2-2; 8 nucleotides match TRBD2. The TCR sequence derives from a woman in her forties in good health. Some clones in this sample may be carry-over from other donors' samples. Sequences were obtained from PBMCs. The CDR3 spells CASSLGLASGELFF. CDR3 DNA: TGTGCCAGCAGCTTAGGACTAGCGAGCGGGGAGCTGTTTTTT.